The present TCR beta chain was sequenced within a study of Ad26.COV2.S vaccination and SARS-CoV-2 variants. Study background: A COV1001 Ad26.COV2.S trial-arm participant provided the sample. Doses of Ad26.COV2.S were injected into muscle once or twice, 56 days apart. General study results and limits: Analytic work on TCR breadth and depth might have understated the full extent of total T cell responses.

Treatment here: around 19 received Ad26.COV2.S at low or high dose, single or two shots; 5 received placebo; per-sample allocation not given. Specimens were obtained on day 63 following the first vaccine or placebo injection. The donor was a Boston adult aged 18-55 years. Some clones are missing from TCRdb's copy, which holds only in-frame ones; the method was immunoSEQ multiplex PCR. The profile covers about 420,000 clones, with more than 75% appearing a single time and around 3.6% taken by the ten largest. The V and J ends lost 1 base and 0 bases, in that order; junction bases with no gene match: 8. This CDR3 region has 18 residues. Germline V gene sequence: CDR1 MGHRA, CDR2 YSYEKL. Details on this clone: Its antigen is currently unknown.

This chain connects TRBV4-1 to TRBJ2-4; 8 nucleotides match TRBD2. Here the sequenced sample was peripheral blood, taken in a trial of Ad26.COV2.S vaccine versus placebo. This receptor was taken from a person between 18 and 59 years old who received the Ad26.COV2.S COVID-19 vaccine or a placebo. CDR3 DNA: TGCGCCAGCAGCCAAGTTTTCAAGCGGGGGATAGCCAAAAACATTCAGTACTTC. Encoded protein: CASSQVFKRGIAKNIQYF.